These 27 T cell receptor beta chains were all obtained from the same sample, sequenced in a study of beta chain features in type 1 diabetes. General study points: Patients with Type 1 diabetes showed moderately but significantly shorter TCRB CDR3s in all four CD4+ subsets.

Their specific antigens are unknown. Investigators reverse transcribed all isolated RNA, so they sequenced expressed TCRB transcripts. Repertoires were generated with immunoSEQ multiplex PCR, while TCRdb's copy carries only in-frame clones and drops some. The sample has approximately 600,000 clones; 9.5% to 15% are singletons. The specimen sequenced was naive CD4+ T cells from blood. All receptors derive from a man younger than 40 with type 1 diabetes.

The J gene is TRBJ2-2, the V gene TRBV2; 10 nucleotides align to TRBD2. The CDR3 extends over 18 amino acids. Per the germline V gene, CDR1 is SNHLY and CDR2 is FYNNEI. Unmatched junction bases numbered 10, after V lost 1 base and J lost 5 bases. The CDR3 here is CASSEDGASGGPTGELFF. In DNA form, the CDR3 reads TGTGCCAGCAGTGAAGATGGGGCTAGCGGGGGTCCGACCGGGGAGCTGTTTTTT.

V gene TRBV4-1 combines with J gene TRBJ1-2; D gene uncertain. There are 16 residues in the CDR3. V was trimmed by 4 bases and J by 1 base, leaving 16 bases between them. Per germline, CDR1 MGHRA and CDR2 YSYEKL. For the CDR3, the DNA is TGCGCCAGCAGCCCCCAGAGCAGCAATTATAACTATGGCTACACCTTC. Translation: CASSPQSSNYNYGYTF.

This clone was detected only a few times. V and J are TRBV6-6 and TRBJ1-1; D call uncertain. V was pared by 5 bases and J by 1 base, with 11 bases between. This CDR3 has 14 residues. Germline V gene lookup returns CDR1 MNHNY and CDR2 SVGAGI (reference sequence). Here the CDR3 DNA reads TGTGCCAGCAGTATCGGGCAGAGGAACACTGAAGCTTTCTTT. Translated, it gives CASSIGQRNTEAFF.

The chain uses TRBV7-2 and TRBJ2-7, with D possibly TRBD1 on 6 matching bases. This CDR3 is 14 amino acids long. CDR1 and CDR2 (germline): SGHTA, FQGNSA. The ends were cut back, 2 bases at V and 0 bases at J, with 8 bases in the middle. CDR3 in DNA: TGTGCCAGCAGCTTAAGGACAGACTCCTACGAGCAGTACTTC. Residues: CASSLRTDSYEQYF.

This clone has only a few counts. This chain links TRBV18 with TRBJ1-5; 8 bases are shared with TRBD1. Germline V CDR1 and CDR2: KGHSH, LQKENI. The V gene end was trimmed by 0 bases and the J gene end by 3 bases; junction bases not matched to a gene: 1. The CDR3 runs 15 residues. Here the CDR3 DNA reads TGTGCCAGCTCACCACCGGACAGGGCCAATCAGCCCCAGCATTTT. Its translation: CASSPPDRANQPQHF. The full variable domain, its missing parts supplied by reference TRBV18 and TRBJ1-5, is NAGVMQNPRHLVRRRGQEARLRCSPMKGHSHVYWYRQLPEEGLKFMVYLQKENIIDESGMPKERFSAEFPKEGPSILRIQQVVRGDSAAYFCASSPPDRANQPQHFGDGTRLSIL.

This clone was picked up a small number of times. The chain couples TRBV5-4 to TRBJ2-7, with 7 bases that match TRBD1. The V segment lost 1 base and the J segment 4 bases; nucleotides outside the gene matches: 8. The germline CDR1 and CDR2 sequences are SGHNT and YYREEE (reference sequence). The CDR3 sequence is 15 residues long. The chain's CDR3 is CASSLYRGRGYEQYF. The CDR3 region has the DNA TGTGCCAGCAGCTTGTATAGGGGGCGCGGATACGAGCAGTACTTC.

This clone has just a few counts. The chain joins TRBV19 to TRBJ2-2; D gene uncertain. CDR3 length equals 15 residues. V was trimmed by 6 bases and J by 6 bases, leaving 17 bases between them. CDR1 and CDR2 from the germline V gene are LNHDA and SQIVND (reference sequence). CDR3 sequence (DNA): TGTGCCAGTAGCCTGGCGGCAGATGCGTCCGGGGAGCTGTTTTTT. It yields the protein CASSLAADASGELFF.

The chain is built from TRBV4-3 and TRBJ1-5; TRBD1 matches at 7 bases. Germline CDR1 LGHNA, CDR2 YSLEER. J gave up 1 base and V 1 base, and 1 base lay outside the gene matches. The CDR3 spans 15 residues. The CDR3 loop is CASSQGGQSNQPQHF. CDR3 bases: TGCGCCAGCAGCCAAGGGGGACAGAGCAATCAGCCCCAGCATTTT.

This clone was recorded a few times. This chain's CDR3 is CASTREGATIYGYTF. CDR3 nucleotides: TGTGCCAGCACCCGGGAGGGAGCAACTATCTATGGCTACACCTTC. The J gene is TRBJ1-2, the V gene TRBV28; D unresolved. Germline V gene lookup returns CDR1 MDHEN and CDR2 SYDVKM. The CDR3 runs 15 residues. The ends were cut back, 7 bases at V and 4 bases at J, with 19 bases in the middle.

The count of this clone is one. The CDR3 nucleotides are TGTGCCAGCAGCGTAGCTCCCGGGACCTACAATGAGCAGTTCTTC. Protein: CASSVAPGTYNEQFF. The genes are TRBV9 and TRBJ2-1; perhaps TRBD2 as D (5 bases). V was pared by 0 bases and J by 2 bases, with 9 bases between. CDR1 and CDR2 (germline): SGDLS, YYNGEE. CDR3 length: 15 amino acids.

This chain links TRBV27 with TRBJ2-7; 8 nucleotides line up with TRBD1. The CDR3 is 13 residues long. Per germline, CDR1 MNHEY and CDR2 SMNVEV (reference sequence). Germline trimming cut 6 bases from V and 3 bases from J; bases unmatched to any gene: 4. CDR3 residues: CASRGQVNYEQYF. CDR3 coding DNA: TGTGCCAGCAGGGGACAGGTCAACTACGAGCAGTACTTC.

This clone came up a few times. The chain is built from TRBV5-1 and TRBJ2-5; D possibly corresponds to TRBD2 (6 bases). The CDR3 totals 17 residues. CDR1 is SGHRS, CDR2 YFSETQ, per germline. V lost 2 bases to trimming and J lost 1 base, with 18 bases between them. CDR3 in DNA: TGCGCCAGCAGCTTCAACGGGGACCCGGGGGTCCAAGAGACCCAGTACTTC. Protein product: CASSFNGDPGVQETQYF. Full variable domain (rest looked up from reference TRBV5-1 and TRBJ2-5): KAGVTQTPRYLIKTRGQQVTLSCSPISGHRSVSWYQQTPGQGLQFLFEYFSETQRNKGNFPGRFSGRQFSNSRSEMNVSTLELGDSALYLCASSFNGDPGVQETQYFGPGTRLLVL.

The CDR3, as DNA: TGCAGCGTCACAAACCAGGGTCGGTACGAGCAGTACTTC. Translated, it gives CSVTNQGRYEQYF. The chain combines TRBV29-1 with TRBJ2-7, with D perhaps TRBD1 (5 bases). Looked up from germline, CDR1 is SQVTM and CDR2 is ANQGSEA. The CDR3 length is 13 residues. Trimming left V 6 bases short and J 4 bases short, with 16 bases between.

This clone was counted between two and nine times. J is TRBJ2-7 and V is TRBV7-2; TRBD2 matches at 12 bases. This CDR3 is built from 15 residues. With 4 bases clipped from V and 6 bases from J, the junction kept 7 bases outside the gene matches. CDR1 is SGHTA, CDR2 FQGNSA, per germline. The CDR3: CASSSGLAGTTEQYF. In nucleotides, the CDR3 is TGTGCCAGCAGCTCCGGACTAGCGGGGACTACCGAGCAGTACTTC. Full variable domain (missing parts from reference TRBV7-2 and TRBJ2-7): GAGVSQSPSNKVTEKGKDVELRCDPISGHTALYWYRQSLGQGLEFLIYFQGNSAPDKSGLPSDRFSAERTGGSVSTLTIQRTQQEDSAVYLCASSSGLAGTTEQYFGPGTRLTVT.

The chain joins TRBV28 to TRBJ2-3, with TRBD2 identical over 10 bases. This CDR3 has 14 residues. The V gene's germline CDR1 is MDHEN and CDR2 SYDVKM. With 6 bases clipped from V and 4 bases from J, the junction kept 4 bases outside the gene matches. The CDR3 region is CASSQAGGPDTQYF. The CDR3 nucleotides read TGTGCCAGCAGCCAAGCGGGGGGGCCAGATACGCAGTATTTT.

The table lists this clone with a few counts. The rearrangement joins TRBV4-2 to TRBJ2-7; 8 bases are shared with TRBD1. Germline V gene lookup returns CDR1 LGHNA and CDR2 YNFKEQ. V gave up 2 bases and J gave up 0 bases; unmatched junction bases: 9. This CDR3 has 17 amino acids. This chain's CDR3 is CASSQFGDRSYSYEQYF. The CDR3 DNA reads TGTGCCAGCAGCCAATTTGGGGACAGGTCCTACTCCTACGAGCAGTACTTC.

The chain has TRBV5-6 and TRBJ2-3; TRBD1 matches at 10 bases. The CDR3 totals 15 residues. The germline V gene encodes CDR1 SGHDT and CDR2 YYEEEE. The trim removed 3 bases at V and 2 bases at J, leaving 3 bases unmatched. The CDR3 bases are TGTGCCAGCAGCTGGGGACAGGGGAACACAGATACGCAGTATTTT. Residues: CASSWGQGNTDTQYF.

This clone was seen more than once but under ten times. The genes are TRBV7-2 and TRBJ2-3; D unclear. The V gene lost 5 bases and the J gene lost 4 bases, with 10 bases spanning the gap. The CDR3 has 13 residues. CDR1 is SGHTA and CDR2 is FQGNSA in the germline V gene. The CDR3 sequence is CASSTTLADTQYF. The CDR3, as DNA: TGTGCCAGCAGCACGACCTTGGCAGATACGCAGTATTTT.

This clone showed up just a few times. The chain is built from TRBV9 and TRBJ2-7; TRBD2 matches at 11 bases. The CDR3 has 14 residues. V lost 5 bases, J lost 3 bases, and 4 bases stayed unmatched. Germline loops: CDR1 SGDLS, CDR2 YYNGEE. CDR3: CASSTTSGNYEQYF. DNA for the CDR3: TGTGCCAGCAGTACGACTAGCGGGAACTACGAGCAGTACTTC.

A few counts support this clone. CDR3 coding DNA: TGTGCCATCAATCGAGAGGTCGGGGAGCTGTTTTTT. Amino acid sequence: CAINREVGELFF. The gene calls are TRBV10-3 and TRBJ2-2, with no clear D. The germline V and J ends were trimmed by 7 bases and 7 bases, with 10 bases remaining between them. This CDR3 spans 12 amino acids. Germline V gene sequence: CDR1 ENHRY, CDR2 SYGVKD.

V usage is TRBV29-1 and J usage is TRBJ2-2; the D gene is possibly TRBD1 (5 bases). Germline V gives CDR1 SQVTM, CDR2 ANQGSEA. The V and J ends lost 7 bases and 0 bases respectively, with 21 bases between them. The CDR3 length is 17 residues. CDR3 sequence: CSALYRSGQANTGELFF. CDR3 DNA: TGCAGCGCACTGTACCGTTCAGGGCAAGCGAACACCGGGGAGCTGTTTTTT.

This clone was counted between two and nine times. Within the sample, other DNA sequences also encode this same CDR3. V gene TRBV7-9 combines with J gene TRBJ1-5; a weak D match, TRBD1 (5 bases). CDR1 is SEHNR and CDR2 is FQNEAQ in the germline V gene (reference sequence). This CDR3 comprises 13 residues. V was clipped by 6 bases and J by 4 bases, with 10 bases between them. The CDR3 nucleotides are TGTGCCAGCAGTGAGACAGCGAATCAGCCCCAGCATTTT. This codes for CASSETANQPQHF. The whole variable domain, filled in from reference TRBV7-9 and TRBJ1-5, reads DTGVSQNPRHKITKRGQNVTFRCDPISEHNRLYWYRQTLGQGPEFLTYFQNEAQLEKSRLLSDRFSAERPKGSFSTLEIQRTEQGDSAMYLCASSETANQPQHFGDGTRLSIL.

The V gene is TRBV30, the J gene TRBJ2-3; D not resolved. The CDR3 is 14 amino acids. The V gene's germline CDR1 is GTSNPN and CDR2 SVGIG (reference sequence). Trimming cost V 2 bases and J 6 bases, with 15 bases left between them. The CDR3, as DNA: TGTGCCTGGAGTCACCAAGATGGTAGGGATACGCAGTATTTT. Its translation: CAWSHQDGRDTQYF.

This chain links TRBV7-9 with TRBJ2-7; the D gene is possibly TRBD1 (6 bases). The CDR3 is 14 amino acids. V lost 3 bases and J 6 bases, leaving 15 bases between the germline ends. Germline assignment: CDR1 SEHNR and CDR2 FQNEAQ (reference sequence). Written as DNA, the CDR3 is TGTGCCAGCAGCTTCAGGGGTTCCGTCGGCGAGCAGTACTTC. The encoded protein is CASSFRGSVGEQYF. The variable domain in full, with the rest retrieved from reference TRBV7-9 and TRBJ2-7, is DTGVSQNPRHKITKRGQNVTFRCDPISEHNRLYWYRQTLGQGPEFLTYFQNEAQLEKSRLLSDRFSAERPKGSFSTLEIQRTEQGDSAMYLCASSFRGSVGEQYFGPGTRLTVT.

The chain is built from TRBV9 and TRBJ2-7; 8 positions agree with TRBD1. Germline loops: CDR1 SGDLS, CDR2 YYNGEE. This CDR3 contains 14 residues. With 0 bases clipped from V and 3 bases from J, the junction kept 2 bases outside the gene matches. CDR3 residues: CASSVGQGNYEQYF. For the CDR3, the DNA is TGTGCCAGCAGCGTAGGACAGGGGAACTACGAGCAGTACTTC.

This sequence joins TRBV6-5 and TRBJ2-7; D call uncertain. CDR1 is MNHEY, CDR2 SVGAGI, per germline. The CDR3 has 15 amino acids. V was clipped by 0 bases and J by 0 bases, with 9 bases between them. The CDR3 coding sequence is TGTGCCAGCAGTTACTCGGGGTCGACCTCCTACGAGCAGTACTTC. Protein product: CASSYSGSTSYEQYF.

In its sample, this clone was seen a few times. The chain's CDR3 is CASSQTLQVKSEQFF. Here the CDR3 DNA reads TGCGCCAGCAGCCAAACGCTACAGGTGAAATCTGAGCAGTTCTTC. V usage is TRBV4-3 and J usage is TRBJ2-1, with D maybe TRBD1 (5 bases). The CDR3 has 15 residues. Looked up from germline, CDR1 is LGHNA and CDR2 is YSLEER. V was trimmed by 2 bases and J by 9 bases, leaving 17 bases between them.